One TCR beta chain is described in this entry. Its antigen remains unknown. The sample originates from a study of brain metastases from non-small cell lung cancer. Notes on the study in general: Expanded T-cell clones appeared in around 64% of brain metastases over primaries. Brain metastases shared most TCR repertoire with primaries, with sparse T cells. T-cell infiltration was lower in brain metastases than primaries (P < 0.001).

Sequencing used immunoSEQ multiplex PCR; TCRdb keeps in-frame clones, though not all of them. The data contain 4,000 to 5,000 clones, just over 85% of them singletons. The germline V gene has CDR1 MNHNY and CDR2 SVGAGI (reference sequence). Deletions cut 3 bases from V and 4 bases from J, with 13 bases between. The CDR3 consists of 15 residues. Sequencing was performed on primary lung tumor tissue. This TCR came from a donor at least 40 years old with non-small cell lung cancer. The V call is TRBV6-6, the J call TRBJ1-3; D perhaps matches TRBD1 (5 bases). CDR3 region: CASSYGREGGNTIYF. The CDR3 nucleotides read TGTGCCAGCAGTTATGGCAGGGAAGGGGGAAACACCATATATTTT.